This entry lists 27 T cell receptor beta chains sequenced from one sample in a study of blood T cell repertoires in COVID-19. Data came from immunoSEQ multiplex PCR; TCRdb stores just in-frame clones and leaves some out. The sample holds about 200,000 clones; approximately 79% are singletons and the top ten take around 5.4%. Sequenced input: peripheral blood. These receptors came from a human donor in a cohort sampled during active COVID-19.

The rearrangement joins TRBV10-3 to TRBJ1-5; 8 bases fit TRBD1. This CDR3 region has 14 residues. Germline loops: CDR1 ENHRY, CDR2 SYGVKD. V shed 5 bases, J shed 4 bases, and the junction held 4 bases outside the gene matches. The CDR3 protein is CAISRGQGNQPQHF. The CDR3 DNA sequence: TGTGCCATCAGTCGCGGACAGGGTAATCAGCCCCAGCATTTT.

The genes are TRBV7-2 and TRBJ2-1; 16 bases align to TRBD2. V shed 4 bases, J shed 7 bases, and the junction held 13 bases outside the gene matches. CDR3 length equals 19 residues. CDR1 and CDR2 (germline): SGHTA, FQGNSA. The CDR3 DNA reads as TGTGCCAGCAGCTCTTCGGGACTAGCGGGAGGGCGGGTCGGAAATGAGCAGTTCTTC. This translates into CASSSSGLAGGRVGNEQFF.

This clone was observed a handful of times. This chain uses TRBV6-2 or TRBV6-3 with TRBJ2-7; D might be TRBD2 (5 bases). The V and J ends lost 5 bases and 5 bases respectively, with 22 bases between them. The germline V gene encodes CDR1 MNHEY and CDR2 SVGEGT. The CDR3 length is 16 residues. CDR3 DNA: TGTGCCAGCAGTGCCCTCCTTCGGGGTTTGCGTGACGAGCAGTACTTC. Its translation: CASSALLRGLRDEQYF.

The table lists this clone with a few counts. This chain uses TRBV6-2 or TRBV6-3 with TRBJ2-3; 8 bases fit TRBD1. Unmatched junction bases numbered 6, after V lost 5 bases and J lost 2 bases. The CDR3 is 15 residues long. Germline CDR1 is MNHEY and CDR2 is SVGEGT. The CDR3: CASSRDRGTTDTQYF. The CDR3 DNA follows: TGTGCCAGCAGTCGCGACAGGGGAACCACAGATACGCAGTATTTT.

J is TRBJ2-1 and V is TRBV27, with TRBD1 matching 8 bases. The CDR3 is 16 residues long. CDR1 and CDR2 (germline): MNHEY, SMNVEV (reference sequence). Trimming removed 4 bases from V and 9 bases from J; junction bases left unmatched: 14. In DNA form, the CDR3 reads TGTGCCAGCAGTTCACTAGGGACAGGAGACCGAGGTGAGCAGTTCTTC. Translation gives CASSSLGTGDRGEQFF.

The V and J genes are TRBV29-1 and TRBJ1-2, with D possibly matching TRBD1 (5 bases). The CDR3 is made up of 14 amino acids. Germline V gene sequence: CDR1 SQVTM, CDR2 ANQGSEA. The V end was cut by 6 bases, the J end by 8 bases, with 22 bases between. The CDR3, as DNA: TGCAGCGTGACGACCACGGCAGGGAAAAAAGGCTACACCTTC. This codes for CSVTTTAGKKGYTF. Full variable domain (outside the CDR3, taken from reference TRBV29-1 and TRBJ1-2): SAVISQKPSRDICQRGTSLTIQCQVDSQVTMMFWYRQQPGQSLTLIATANQGSEATYESGFVIDKFPISRPNLTFSTLTVSNMSPEDSSIYLCSVTTTAGKKGYTFGSGTRLTVV.

The V call is TRBV14, the J call TRBJ2-2; 7 positions agree with TRBD2. This CDR3 has 16 amino acids. Germline loops: CDR1 SGHDN, CDR2 FVKESK. V dropped 6 bases and J dropped 2; count of bases not matched to a gene: 9. CDR3 protein: CASSKGGPLNTGELFF. CDR3 nucleotides: TGTGCCAGCAGTAAGGGAGGGCCGTTAAACACCGGGGAGCTGTTTTTT.

This chain connects TRBV15 to TRBJ2-7; 7 bases are a match to TRBD2. The CDR3 length is 16 residues. V lost 5 bases, J lost 0 bases, and 10 bases stayed unmatched. Germline V lookup: CDR1 LNHNV, CDR2 YYDKDF (reference sequence). The CDR3 bases are TGTGCCACCAGCGGGGGGGTTGGAGAGAACTCCTACGAGCAGTACTTC. This encodes CATSGGVGENSYEQYF.

The V gene is TRBV7-8, the J gene TRBJ2-1; 9 bases match TRBD1. J lost 9 bases, V lost 4 bases, and 10 bases had no gene match. The length of the CDR3 is 15 residues. The V gene's germline CDR1 is SGHVS and CDR2 FQNEAQ. CDR3 sequence (DNA): TGTGCCAGCAGCTCAACGGGGACAGGGAGTAGTGAGCAGTTCTTC. This codes for CASSSTGTGSSEQFF.

The V and J genes are TRBV7-3 and TRBJ2-1; 10 nucleotides match TRBD2. This CDR3 comprises 17 residues. Per germline, CDR1 SGHTA and CDR2 FQGTGA. V dropped 5 bases and J dropped 3; count of bases not matched to a gene: 10. CDR3 nucleotide sequence: TGTGCCAGCAGCCCCTCTAGCGGGAGAGGAGACTACAATGAGCAGTTCTTC. It translates to CASSPSSGRGDYNEQFF.

The CDR3 here is CASSVLSNTGELFF. In DNA form, the CDR3 reads TGTGCCAGCAGCGTCCTCTCGAACACCGGGGAGCTGTTTTTT. This chain links TRBV9 with TRBJ2-2, with D hard to call. V was trimmed by 2 bases and J by 0 bases, leaving 5 bases between them. The CDR3 length is 14 residues. The germline V gene has CDR1 SGDLS and CDR2 YYNGEE.

V gene TRBV5-8 combines with J gene TRBJ2-2, with 7 nucleotides matching TRBD2. This CDR3 has 14 amino acids. Trimming removed 4 bases from V and 3 bases from J; junction bases left unmatched: 3. The V gene's germline CDR1 is SGHTS and CDR2 YDEGEE. The CDR3 DNA sequence: TGTGCCAGCAGCCCGGGACTACACACCGGGGAGCTGTTTTTT. This encodes CASSPGLHTGELFF.

V is TRBV7-9 and J is TRBJ1-4, with D possibly TRBD1 on 6 matching bases. This CDR3 comprises 17 residues. Trimming took 2 bases from V and 7 from J, leaving 20 bases between them. Per germline, CDR1 SEHNR and CDR2 FQNEAQ (reference sequence). The CDR3 spells CASSLRVLTGRGEKLFF. CDR3 DNA: TGTGCCAGCAGCTTAAGAGTCTTAACAGGGAGGGGTGAAAAACTGTTTTTT.

The rearrangement uses TRBV27 and TRBJ2-7; 10 bases fit TRBD2. Germline-derived CDR1 and CDR2 are MNHEY and SMNVEV (reference sequence). V lost 3 bases to trimming and J lost 6 bases; unmatched junction nucleotides: 8. The CDR3 covers 15 residues. The CDR3 coding sequence is TGTGCCAGCAGTTTGTACGGGACTAGCGCGGGCGAGCAGTACTTC. It translates to CASSLYGTSAGEQYF.

J is TRBJ2-6 and V is TRBV7-3; weak D call: TRBD1 (6 bases). CDR1 is SGHTA and CDR2 is FQGTGA in the germline V gene. The length of the CDR3 is 16 residues. V was cut by 5 bases and J by 2 bases, with 13 bases left in between. CDR3 coding DNA: TGTGCCAGCAGCCCTTTCAGGGGCGCTGGGGCCAACGTCCTGACTTTC. Protein product: CASSPFRGAGANVLTF.

The V call is TRBV19, the J call TRBJ1-5, with D possibly TRBD1 on 6 matching bases. The CDR3 sequence is 16 residues long. Looked up from germline, CDR1 is LNHDA and CDR2 is SQIVND (reference sequence). The V end lost 6 bases, the J end lost 0 bases, and 15 bases lay between the germline ends. CDR3 loop: CASRLRGADSNQPQHF. The CDR3 nucleotides are TGTGCCAGTAGATTACGGGGGGCGGATAGCAATCAGCCCCAGCATTTT.

V is TRBV5-4 and J is TRBJ2-3; tentatively, D is TRBD2 (6 bases). This CDR3 comprises 16 residues. V lost 3 bases and J lost 2, with 16 bases in between. Germline CDR1 and CDR2: SGHNT and YYREEE (reference sequence). The CDR3, as DNA: TGTGCCAGCAGCTCTGATCCGGGACTCAACACAGATACGCAGTATTTT. This codes for CASSSDPGLNTDTQYF.

The chain is built from TRBV5-4 and TRBJ2-1; D call uncertain. Trimming cost V 4 bases and J 7 bases, with 12 bases left between them. The length of the CDR3 is 13 residues. Germline values: CDR1 SGHNT, CDR2 YYREEE (reference sequence). The CDR3 nucleotides are TGTGCCAGCAGCCACGGTATGAGGAATGAGCAGTTCTTC. Encoded protein: CASSHGMRNEQFF. Complete variable domain (other parts from reference TRBV5-4 and TRBJ2-1): ETGVTQSPTHLIKTRGQQVTLRCSSQSGHNTVSWYQQALGQGPQFIFQYYREEENGRGNFPPRFSGLQFPNYSSELNVNALELDDSALYLCASSHGMRNEQFFGPGTRLTVL.

In its sample, this clone was seen once. This chain joins TRBV30 and TRBJ1-2; D remains ambiguous. This CDR3 is 13 amino acids long. Germline V gives CDR1 GTSNPN, CDR2 SVGIG (reference sequence). V lost 2 bases, J lost 2 bases, and 9 bases lay in between. In DNA, the CDR3 is TGTGCCTGGAGTTCAACAGCAAACTATGGCTACACCTTC. Protein sequence: CAWSSTANYGYTF.

The rearrangement joins TRBV11-2 to TRBJ2-7, with 9 bases matching TRBD2. Germline lookup yields CDR1 SGHAT and CDR2 FQNNGV. The junction had 4 bases not matched to a gene; V was cut back by 2 bases and J by 2 bases. This CDR3 is 15 amino acids long. CDR3 nucleotides: TGTGCCAGCAGCTTAATCCTAGCGGGAACCTACGAGCAGTACTTC. This codes for CASSLILAGTYEQYF.

The chain couples TRBV11-2 to TRBJ2-7; TRBD1 matches 7 bases. Germline lookup yields CDR1 SGHAT and CDR2 FQNNGV. Trimming cost V 7 bases and J 4 bases; bases outside gene matches: 7. The CDR3 extends over 13 amino acids. This CDR3 is CASNWDSQYEQYF. The CDR3 coding sequence is TGTGCCAGCAACTGGGACAGTCAATACGAGCAGTACTTC.

As DNA, the CDR3 is TGTGCCAGCAGCGTAAGCTTCCAGGGGAGTAGGAGTGAAAAACTGTTTTTT. This encodes CASSVSFQGSRSEKLFF. V usage is TRBV9 and J usage is TRBJ1-4; D might be TRBD1 (6 bases). CDR1 SGDLS and CDR2 YYNGEE come from the germline V gene. The CDR3 is made up of 17 amino acids. V dropped 1 base and J dropped 7 bases, with 20 bases sitting between them.

J is TRBJ2-3 and V is TRBV28; 9 positions agree with TRBD2. This CDR3 is built from 15 residues. Germline V gene sequence: CDR1 MDHEN, CDR2 SYDVKM. V lost 3 bases and J lost 1; bases outside the gene matches: 2. This CDR3 is CASSFPSGGTDTQYF. The DNA of the CDR3 is TGTGCCAGCAGTTTTCCTAGCGGGGGCACAGATACGCAGTATTTT.

J is TRBJ2-7 and V is TRBV5-1; 11 bases match TRBD1. Trimming cost V 4 bases and J 5 bases; bases outside gene matches: 2. This CDR3 has 13 residues. Germline V lookup: CDR1 SGHRS, CDR2 YFSETQ. Written as DNA, the CDR3 is TGCGCCAGCAGCCGGACAGGGGGCCACGAGCAGTACTTC. Translating gives CASSRTGGHEQYF.

The V gene is TRBV4-1, the J gene TRBJ2-7; 16 nucleotides line up with TRBD2. V shed 3 bases, J shed 6 bases, and the junction held 8 bases outside the gene matches. The germline V gene has CDR1 MGHRA and CDR2 YSYEKL. The CDR3 is 17 residues long. Here the CDR3 DNA reads TGCGCCAGCAGCCATCCGGGACTAGCGGGAGGGCCGTCCGAGCAGTACTTC. Its translation: CASSHPGLAGGPSEQYF.

The chain is built from TRBV30 and TRBJ2-5; TRBD2 agrees at 7 bases. The CDR3 consists of 15 residues. The germline V gene has CDR1 GTSNPN and CDR2 SVGIG (reference sequence). The junction had 16 bases not matched to a gene; V was cut back by 7 bases and J by 5 bases. CDR3 nucleotides: TGTGCCTTTTGGACTAGGACGGCAGATCGGGAGACCCAGTACTTC. This codes for CAFWTRTADRETQYF. The complete variable domain, with remaining parts taken from reference TRBV30 and TRBJ2-5, reads SQTIHQWPATLVQPVGSPLSLECTVEGTSNPNLYWYRQAAGRGLQLLFYSVGIGQISSEVPQNLSASRPQDRQFILSSKKLLLSDSGFYLCAFWTRTADRETQYFGPGTRLLVL.

The CDR3 reads CASSENSFGDGYTF. In DNA form, the CDR3 reads TGTGCCAGCAGTGAGAACAGCTTTGGCGATGGCTACACCTTC. This rearrangement joins TRBV2 to TRBJ1-2; D remains unclear. Trimming stripped 3 bases from V and 6 bases from J, with 14 bases between. Germline-derived CDR1 and CDR2 are SNHLY and FYNNEI. The CDR3 extends over 14 amino acids. The whole variable domain, remainder taken from reference TRBV2 and TRBJ1-2, is EPEVTQTPSHQVTQMGQEVILRCVPISNHLYFYWYRQILGQKVEFLVSFYNNEISEKSEIFDDQFSVERPDGSNFTLKIRSTKLEDSAMYFCASSENSFGDGYTFGSGTRLTVV.